This T cell receptor (beta chain) was sequenced for a study of blood T cell repertoires in COVID-19. Across the study: Whether acute or convalescent, the COVID-19 samples came from the United States, Italy and Spain. Sources were T cells, B-cell-depleted T cells, or PBMCs; the material itself was cDNA or gDNA.

Original processing methods: Reference gene primer amplification gave nucleated cell count estimates. Libraries were prepared by immunoSEQ multiplex PCR; TCRdb keeps only in-frame clonotypes and omits some of them. The V and J calls and the clone size are those of that table, but D and trimming were determined from the DNA. The sample gives about 90,000 clones, almost 95% of which show up once; about 5.9% is in the top ten. The CDR3 contains 15 residues. V was clipped by 3 bases and J by 5 bases; unmatched bases: 2. Per the germline V gene, CDR1 is SGHRS and CDR2 is YFSETQ. Source material: peripheral blood. This chain joins TRBV5-1 and TRBJ2-2, with 12 bases fitting TRBD1. This receptor was taken from a woman aged 55 to 70 with active COVID-19. The CDR3 here is CASSWDRGQTGELFF. The CDR3 DNA sequence: TGCGCCAGCAGCTGGGACAGGGGGCAAACCGGGGAGCTGTTTTTT.